This T cell receptor beta chain was observed in a study of blood T cell repertoires in COVID-19. Study overall: The analysed material was cDNA or gDNA that came from T cells, B-cell-depleted T cells, or PBMCs.

Libraries were prepared by immunoSEQ multiplex PCR; TCRdb keeps only in-frame clonotypes and omits some of them. The table lists about 250,000 clones, roughly nine tenths of them singletons. Trimming cost V 8 bases and J 9 bases, with 13 bases left between them. The CDR3 is 11 residues long. The germline V gene encodes CDR1 MNHNY and CDR2 SVGAGI (reference sequence). This chain joins TRBV6-6 and TRBJ1-2; maybe TRBD1 (5 bases). This receptor was identified in a woman in her thirties or forties who had recovered from COVID-19. The sample comprised peripheral blood. CDR3 loop: CASWGMSRYTF. CDR3 DNA: TGTGCCAGCTGGGGCATGTCTCGCTACACCTTC.